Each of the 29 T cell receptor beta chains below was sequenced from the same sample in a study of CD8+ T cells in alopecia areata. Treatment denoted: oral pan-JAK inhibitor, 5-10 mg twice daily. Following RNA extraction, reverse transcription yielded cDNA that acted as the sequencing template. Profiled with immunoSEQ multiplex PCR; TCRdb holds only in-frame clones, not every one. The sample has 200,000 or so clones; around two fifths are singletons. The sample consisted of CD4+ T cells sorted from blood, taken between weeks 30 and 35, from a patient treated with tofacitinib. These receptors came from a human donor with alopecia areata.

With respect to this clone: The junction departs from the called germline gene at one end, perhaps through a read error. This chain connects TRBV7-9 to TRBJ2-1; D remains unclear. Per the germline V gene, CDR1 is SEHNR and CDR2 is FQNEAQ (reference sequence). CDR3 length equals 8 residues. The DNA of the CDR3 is TGTGCCAGCAGCTTAGAACTCTTC. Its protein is CASSLELF.

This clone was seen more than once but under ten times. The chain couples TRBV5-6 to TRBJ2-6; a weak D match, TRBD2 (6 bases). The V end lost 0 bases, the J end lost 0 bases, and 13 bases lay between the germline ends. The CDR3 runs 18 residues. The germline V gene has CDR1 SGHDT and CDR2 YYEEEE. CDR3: CASSLEAAGDSGANVLTF. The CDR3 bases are TGTGCCAGCAGCTTGGAAGCAGCGGGTGACTCTGGGGCCAACGTCCTGACTTTC. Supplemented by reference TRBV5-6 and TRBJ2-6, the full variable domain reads DAGVTQSPTHLIKTRGQQVTLRCSPKSGHDTVSWYQQALGQGPQFIFQYYEEEERQRGNFPDRFSGHQFPNYSSELNVNALLLGDSALYLCASSLEAAGDSGANVLTFGAGSRLTVL.

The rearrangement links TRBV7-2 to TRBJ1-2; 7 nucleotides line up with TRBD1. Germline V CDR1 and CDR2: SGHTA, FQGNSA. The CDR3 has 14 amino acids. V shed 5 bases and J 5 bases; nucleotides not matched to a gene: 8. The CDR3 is CASSATGYAYGYTF. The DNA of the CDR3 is TGTGCCAGCAGCGCGACAGGGTATGCTTATGGCTACACCTTC.

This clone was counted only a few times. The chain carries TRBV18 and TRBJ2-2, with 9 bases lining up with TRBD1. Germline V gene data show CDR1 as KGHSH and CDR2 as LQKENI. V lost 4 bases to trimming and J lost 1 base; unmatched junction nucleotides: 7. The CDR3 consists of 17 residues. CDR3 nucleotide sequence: TGTGCCAGCTCACTCCAGGGACAGGGACGGAACACCGGGGAGCTGTTTTTT. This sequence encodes CASSLQGQGRNTGELFF. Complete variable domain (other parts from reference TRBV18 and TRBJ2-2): NAGVMQNPRHLVRRRGQEARLRCSPMKGHSHVYWYRQLPEEGLKFMVYLQKENIIDESGMPKERFSAEFPKEGPSILRIQQVVRGDSAAYFCASSLQGQGRNTGELFFGEGSRLTVL.

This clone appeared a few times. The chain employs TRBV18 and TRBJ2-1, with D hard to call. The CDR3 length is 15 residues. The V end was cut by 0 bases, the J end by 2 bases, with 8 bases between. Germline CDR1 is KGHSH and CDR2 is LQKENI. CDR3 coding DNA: TGTGCCAGCTCACCACCGGGCGGTACCTACAATGAGCAGTTCTTC. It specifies CASSPPGGTYNEQFF.

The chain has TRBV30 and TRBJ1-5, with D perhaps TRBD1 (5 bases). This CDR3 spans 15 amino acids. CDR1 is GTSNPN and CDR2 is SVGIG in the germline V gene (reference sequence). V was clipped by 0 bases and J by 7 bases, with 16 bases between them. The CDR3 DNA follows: TGTGCCTGGAGTGTACTTGGAGGGACTGGGCAGCCCCAGCATTTT. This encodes CAWSVLGGTGQPQHF.

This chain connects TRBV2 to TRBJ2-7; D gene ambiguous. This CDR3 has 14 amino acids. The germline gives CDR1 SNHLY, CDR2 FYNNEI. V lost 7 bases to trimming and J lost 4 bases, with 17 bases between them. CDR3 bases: TGTGCCAGCAAAACGGACGCCAGAATTTACGAGCAGTACTTC. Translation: CASKTDARIYEQYF.

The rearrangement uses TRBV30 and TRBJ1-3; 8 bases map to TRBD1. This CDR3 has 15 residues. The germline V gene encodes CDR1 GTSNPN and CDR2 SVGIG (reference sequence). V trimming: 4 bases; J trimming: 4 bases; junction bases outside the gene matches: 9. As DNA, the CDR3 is TGTGCCTGGACGGAAAACAGGGGGACGGGAAACACCATATATTTT. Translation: CAWTENRGTGNTIYF.

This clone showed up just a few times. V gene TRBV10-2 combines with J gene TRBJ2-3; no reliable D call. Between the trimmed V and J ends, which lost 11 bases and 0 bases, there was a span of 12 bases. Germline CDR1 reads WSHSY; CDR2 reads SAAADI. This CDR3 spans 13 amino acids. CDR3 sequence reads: CACWARSTDTQYF. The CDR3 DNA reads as TGCGCCTGCTGGGCCCGCAGCACAGATACGCAGTATTTT.

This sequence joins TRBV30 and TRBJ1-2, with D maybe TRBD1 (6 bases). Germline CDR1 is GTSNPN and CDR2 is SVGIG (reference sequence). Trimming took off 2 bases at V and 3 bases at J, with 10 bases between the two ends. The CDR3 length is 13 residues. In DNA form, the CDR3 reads TGTGCCTGGAGTAGCTCAGGGGACTATGGCTACACCTTC. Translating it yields CAWSSSGDYGYTF.

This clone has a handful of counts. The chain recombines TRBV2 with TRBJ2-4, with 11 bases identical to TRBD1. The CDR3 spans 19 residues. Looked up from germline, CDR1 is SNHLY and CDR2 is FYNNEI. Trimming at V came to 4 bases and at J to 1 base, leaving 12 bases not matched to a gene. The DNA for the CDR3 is TGTGCCAGCAGTGGATCCTGGACAGGGGGCGCTGGGGCCAAAAACATTCAGTACTTC. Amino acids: CASSGSWTGGAGAKNIQYF.

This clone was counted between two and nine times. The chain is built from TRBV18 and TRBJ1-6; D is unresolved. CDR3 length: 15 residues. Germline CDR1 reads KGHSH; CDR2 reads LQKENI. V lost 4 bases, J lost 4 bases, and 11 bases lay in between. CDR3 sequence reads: CASSRSPGYNSPLHF. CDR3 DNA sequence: TGTGCCAGCTCACGATCCCCCGGATATAATTCACCCCTCCACTTT.

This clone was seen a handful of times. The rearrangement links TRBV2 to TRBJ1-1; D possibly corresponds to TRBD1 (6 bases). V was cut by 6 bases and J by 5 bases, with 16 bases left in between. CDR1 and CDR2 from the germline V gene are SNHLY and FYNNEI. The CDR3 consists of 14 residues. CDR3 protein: CASRPTGQETEAFF. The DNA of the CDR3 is TGTGCCAGCAGGCCAACAGGGCAGGAAACTGAAGCTTTCTTT.

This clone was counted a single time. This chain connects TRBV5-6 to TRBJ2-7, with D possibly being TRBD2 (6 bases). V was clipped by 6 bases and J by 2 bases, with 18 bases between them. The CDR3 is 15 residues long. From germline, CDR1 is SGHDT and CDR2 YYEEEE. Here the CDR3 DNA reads TGTGCCAGCAATCGAAGGGCTAGCGCAACCTACGAGCAGTACTTC. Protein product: CASNRRASATYEQYF.

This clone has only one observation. The CDR3 loop reads CASSLPGNYEQYF. CDR3 nucleotides: TGTGCCAGCAGTTTGCCGGGAAACTACGAGCAGTACTTC. The chain links TRBV6-5 to TRBJ2-7, with TRBD2 as a possible D gene (5 bases). The CDR3 covers 13 residues. Per the germline V gene, CDR1 is MNHEY and CDR2 is SVGAGI. V was shortened by 4 bases and J by 3 bases, with 10 bases between the two germline ends.

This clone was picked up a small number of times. Here the CDR3 reads CASSLTGTSYTDTQYF. CDR3 in DNA: TGTGCCAGCAGCTTAACCGGGACAAGCTACACAGATACGCAGTATTTT. This sequence joins TRBV7-3 and TRBJ2-3; TRBD1 is a possible D gene (6 bases). The CDR3 length is 16 residues. V was shortened by 0 bases and J by 2 bases, with 12 bases between the two germline ends. Germline CDR1 reads SGHTA; CDR2 reads FQGTGA.

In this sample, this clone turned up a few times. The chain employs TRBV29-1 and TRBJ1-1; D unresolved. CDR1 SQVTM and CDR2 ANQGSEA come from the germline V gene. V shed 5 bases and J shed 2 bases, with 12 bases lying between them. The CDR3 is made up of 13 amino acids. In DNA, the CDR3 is TGCAGCGTTAACACCGGTACTAACACTGAAGCTTTCTTT. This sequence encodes CSVNTGTNTEAFF.

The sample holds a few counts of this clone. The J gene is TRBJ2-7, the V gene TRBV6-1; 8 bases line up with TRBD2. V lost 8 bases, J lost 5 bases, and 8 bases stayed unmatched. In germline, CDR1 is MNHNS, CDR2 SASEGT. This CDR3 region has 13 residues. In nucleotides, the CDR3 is TGTGCCAGCCGGCTAGCGGGTCACCACGAGCAGTACTTC. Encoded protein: CASRLAGHHEQYF.

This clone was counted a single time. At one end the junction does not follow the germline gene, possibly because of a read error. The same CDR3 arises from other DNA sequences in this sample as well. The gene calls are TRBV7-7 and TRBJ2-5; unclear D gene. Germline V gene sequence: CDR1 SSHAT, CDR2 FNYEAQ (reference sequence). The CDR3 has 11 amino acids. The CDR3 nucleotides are TGTGCTAGCAGCTCAGGAGAGACCCAGTACTTC. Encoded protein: CASSSGETQYF.

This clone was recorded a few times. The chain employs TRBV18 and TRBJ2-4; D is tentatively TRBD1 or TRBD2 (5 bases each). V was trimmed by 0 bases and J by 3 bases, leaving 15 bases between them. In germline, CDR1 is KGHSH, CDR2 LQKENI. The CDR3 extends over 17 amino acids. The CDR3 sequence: CASSPPESGAGKNIQYF. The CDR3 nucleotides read TGTGCCAGCTCACCACCGGAGTCCGGGGCCGGCAAAAACATTCAGTACTTC.

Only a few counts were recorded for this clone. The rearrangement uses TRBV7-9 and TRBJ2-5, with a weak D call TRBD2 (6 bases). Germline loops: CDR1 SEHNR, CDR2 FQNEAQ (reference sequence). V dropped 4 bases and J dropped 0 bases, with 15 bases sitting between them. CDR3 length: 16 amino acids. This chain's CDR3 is CASSSRVGGYQETQYF. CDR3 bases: TGTGCCAGCAGCTCCCGCGTCGGGGGATACCAAGAGACCCAGTACTTC.

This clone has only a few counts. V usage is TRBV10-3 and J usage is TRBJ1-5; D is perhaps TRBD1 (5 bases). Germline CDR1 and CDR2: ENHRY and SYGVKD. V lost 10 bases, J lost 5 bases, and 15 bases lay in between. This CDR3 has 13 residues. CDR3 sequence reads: CATTTGVYQPQHF. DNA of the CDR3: TGTGCCACCACCACAGGCGTTTATCAGCCCCAGCATTTT.

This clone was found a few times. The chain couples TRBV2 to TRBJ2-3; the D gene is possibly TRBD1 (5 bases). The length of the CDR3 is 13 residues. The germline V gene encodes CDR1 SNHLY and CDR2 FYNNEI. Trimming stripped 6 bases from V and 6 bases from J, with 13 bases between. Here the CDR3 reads CASRQAIPDTQYF. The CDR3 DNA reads TGTGCCAGCAGACAGGCAATCCCCGATACGCAGTATTTT.

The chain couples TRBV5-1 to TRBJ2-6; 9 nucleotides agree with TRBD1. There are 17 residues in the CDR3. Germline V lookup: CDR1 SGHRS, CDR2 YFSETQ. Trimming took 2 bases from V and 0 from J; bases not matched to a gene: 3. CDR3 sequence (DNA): TGCGCCAGCAGCTTCGGACAGGGGTCCTCTGGGGCCAACGTCCTGACTTTC. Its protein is CASSFGQGSSGANVLTF.

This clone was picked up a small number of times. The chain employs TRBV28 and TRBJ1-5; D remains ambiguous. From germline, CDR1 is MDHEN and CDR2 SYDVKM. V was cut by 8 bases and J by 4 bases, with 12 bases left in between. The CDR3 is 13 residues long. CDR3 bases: TGTGCCAGCGCCCTCGTAGGGAATCAGCCCCAGCATTTT. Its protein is CASALVGNQPQHF. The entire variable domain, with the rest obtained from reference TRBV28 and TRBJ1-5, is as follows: DVKVTQSSRYLVKRTGEKVFLECVQDMDHENMFWYRQDPGLGLRLIYFSYDVKMKEKGDIPEGYSVSREKKERFSLILESASTNQTSMYLCASALVGNQPQHFGDGTRLSIL.

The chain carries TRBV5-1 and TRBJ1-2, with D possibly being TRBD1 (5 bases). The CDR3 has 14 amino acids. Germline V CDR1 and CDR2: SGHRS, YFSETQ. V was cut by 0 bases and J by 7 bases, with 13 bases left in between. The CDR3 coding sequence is TGCGCCAGCAGCTTGGATACCAGGGCGGCTGGCTACACCTTC. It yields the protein CASSLDTRAAGYTF.

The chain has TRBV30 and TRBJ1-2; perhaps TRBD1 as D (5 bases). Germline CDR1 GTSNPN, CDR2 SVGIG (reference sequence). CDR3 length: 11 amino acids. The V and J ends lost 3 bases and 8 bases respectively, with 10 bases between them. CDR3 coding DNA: TGTGCCTGGAGGTCGGGACTAGGCTACACCTTC. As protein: CAWRSGLGYTF.

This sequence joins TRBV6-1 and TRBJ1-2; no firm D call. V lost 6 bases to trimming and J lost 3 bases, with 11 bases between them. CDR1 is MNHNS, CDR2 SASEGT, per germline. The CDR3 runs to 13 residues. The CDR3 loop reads CASRMRAYYGYTF. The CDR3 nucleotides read TGTGCCAGCAGGATGAGGGCCTACTATGGCTACACCTTC.

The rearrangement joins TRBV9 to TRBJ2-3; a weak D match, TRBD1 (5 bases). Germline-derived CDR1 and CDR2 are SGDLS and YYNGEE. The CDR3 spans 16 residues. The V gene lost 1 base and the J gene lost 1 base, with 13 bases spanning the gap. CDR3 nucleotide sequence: TGTGCCAGCAGCGTAATAGGGGTCGCGGGCACAGATACGCAGTATTTT. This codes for CASSVIGVAGTDTQYF.